The next 27 T cell receptor beta chains were all read from a single sample in a study of T cell clonality in common variable immunodeficiency. Study results and limitations: Reportedly, TCR beta sequences from common variable immunodeficiency showed fewer deletions and N-nucleotide insertions.

Their antigens remain unidentified. Some clones are missing from TCRdb's copy, which holds only in-frame ones; the method was immunoSEQ multiplex PCR. The sample has around 13,000 clones, none seen only once. The source material was peripheral blood mononuclear cells. The receptors come from a human donor with common variable immunodeficiency.

To note about this clone: The read finishes 3 residues shy of the CDR3 end, and the germline J gene is used to complete it. The chain joins TRBV7-9 to TRBJ2-4; D remains unclear. The CDR3 has 13 amino acids. The V and J ends lost 4 bases and 3 bases respectively, with 7 bases between them. Germline V gene lookup returns CDR1 SEHNR and CDR2 FQNEAQ (reference sequence). The CDR3 loop reads CASSSADKNIQYF. The CDR3 bases that were read are TGTGCCAGCAGCTCGGCGGACAAAAACATT.

Worth noting for this clone: The read finishes 3 residues shy of the CDR3 end, and the germline J gene is used to complete it. The chain links TRBV18 to TRBJ1-1; D is uncertain. Looked up from germline, CDR1 is KGHSH and CDR2 is LQKENI. The length of the CDR3 is 17 residues. Trimming took off 6 bases at V and 0 bases at J, with 20 bases between the two ends. The CDR3 here is CASSPRHTFSMNTEAFF. The part of the CDR3 DNA that was read is TGTGCCAGCTCGCCCCGACATACCTTCAGCATGAACACTGAA.

Note on this clone: The read ends 3 residues shy of where the CDR3 ends; the end is completed using the germline J gene. The rearrangement links TRBV7-9 to TRBJ2-7; TRBD1 is a possible D gene (6 bases). The V gene lost 3 bases and the J gene lost 6 bases, with 15 bases spanning the gap. CDR3 length: 14 amino acids. CDR1 SEHNR and CDR2 FQNEAQ come from the germline V gene (reference sequence). The CDR3 reads CASSFTGSFGEQYF. Partial CDR3 DNA: TGTGCCAGCAGCTTCACAGGGAGTTTCGGCGAG.

Concerning this clone: The CDR3 goes on 3 residues after the read ends, and that part is filled in from the germline J gene. The V call is TRBV30, the J call TRBJ2-7; D perhaps matches TRBD1 (6 bases). The CDR3 is made up of 11 amino acids. The germline V gene encodes CDR1 GTSNPN and CDR2 SVGIG (reference sequence). Trimming removed 8 bases at V and 5 bases at J, with 13 bases between. CDR3 amino acids: CAGVRGNEQYF. The CDR3 bases that were read are TGTGCCGGTGTAAGGGGGAACGAG.

In this sample, this clone turned up a few times. The sequenced fragment ends 3 residues before the CDR3 boundary, so the rest is inferred from the germline J gene. The chain links TRBV6-1 to TRBJ2-5, with 11 bases that match TRBD2. V was clipped by 2 bases and J by 6 bases; unmatched bases: 8. Germline lookup yields CDR1 MNHNS and CDR2 SASEGT. This CDR3 spans 16 amino acids. CDR3 loop: CASSERASGGPKTQYF. The covered CDR3 bases are TGTGCCAGCAGTGAACGGGCTAGCGGGGGGCCTAAGACC.

This clone showed up just a few times. With the read ending 3 residues before the CDR3 end, the germline J gene is used to fill in that end. The genes are TRBV19 and TRBJ2-1; D might be TRBD1 (6 bases). Germline CDR1 LNHDA, CDR2 SQIVND (reference sequence). Trimming removed 2 bases at V and 8 bases at J, with 7 bases between. The CDR3 is 12 residues long. The CDR3 region is CASSIYRDEQFF. The sequenced CDR3 bases are TGTGCCAGTAGTATATACAGGGATGAG.

This clone appeared a few times. The read gets to within 3 residues of the CDR3 end, and the germline J gene fills in the rest. The chain has TRBV6-2 or TRBV6-3 and TRBJ1-6, with a possible D match to TRBD1 (6 bases). Trimming removed 5 bases from V and 5 bases from J, with 13 bases in between. The CDR3 sequence is 15 residues long. Germline values: CDR1 MNHEY, CDR2 SVGEGT. The part of the CDR3 DNA that was read is TGTGCCAGCAGTATTACCGGGACAAATAATTCACCC. Amino acids: CASSITGTNNSP. The CDR3 as a whole reads CASSITGTNNSPLHF.

With respect to this clone: The read ends 3 residues shy of where the CDR3 ends; the end is completed using the germline J gene. V gene TRBV7-9 combines with J gene TRBJ2-3; D possibly corresponds to TRBD1 (6 bases). Between the trimmed V and J ends, which lost 4 bases and 6 bases, there was a span of 14 bases. CDR3 length equals 14 residues. Germline V lookup: CDR1 SEHNR, CDR2 FQNEAQ (reference sequence). The CDR3 sequence: CASSSNREYDTQYF. CDR3 bases read: TGTGCCAGCAGCTCCAACAGGGAGTACGATACG.

This clone was counted at least ten times. The DNA ends 3 residues before the CDR3 does, and the rest of the CDR3 is filled in from the germline J gene. The rearrangement joins TRBV2 to TRBJ1-2, with D unclear. Germline V gene sequence: CDR1 SNHLY, CDR2 FYNNEI. Trimming took 3 bases from V and 3 from J, leaving 20 bases between them. The CDR3 covers 17 residues. The CDR3 sequence is CASSDDVAETSHYGYTF. The CDR3 bases that were read are TGTGCCAGCAGTGATGATGTTGCCGAGACATCCCACTATGGC.

This clone was seen more than once but under ten times. The read comes to an end 3 residues before the CDR3 does, leaving the germline J gene to fill in the end. The chain recombines TRBV7-9 with TRBJ2-7, with unresolved D. The germline V and J ends were trimmed by 4 bases and 1 base, with 8 bases remaining between them. CDR1 and CDR2 from the germline V gene are SEHNR and FQNEAQ (reference sequence). The CDR3 extends over 13 amino acids. The chain's CDR3 is CASSSRQSYEQYF. CDR3 DNA (partial): TGTGCCAGCAGCTCGCGGCAGTCCTACGAG.

In its sample, this clone was seen a few times. The read falls 3 residues short of the CDR3 end, and the missing part is taken from the germline J gene. This chain links TRBV19 with TRBJ2-7, with D perhaps matching TRBD2 (6 bases). The CDR3 is made up of 13 amino acids. V lost 9 bases and J 2 bases, leaving 14 bases between the germline ends. CDR1 is LNHDA and CDR2 is SQIVND in the germline V gene (reference sequence). The CDR3 protein is CASGGRGTYEQYF. The covered CDR3 bases are TGTGCCAGCGGGGGACGCGGTACCTACGAG. The whole variable domain, filled in from reference TRBV19 and TRBJ2-7, reads DGGITQSPKYLFRKEGQNVTLSCEQNLNHDAMYWYRQDPGQGLRLIYYSQIVNDFQKGDIAEGYSVSREKKESFPLTVTSAQKNPTAFYLCASGGRGTYEQYFGPGTRLTVT.

This clone was seen more than once but under ten times. The read terminates 3 residues ahead of where the CDR3 ends, so the germline J gene completes it. This sequence joins TRBV7-8 and TRBJ2-7, with 7 nucleotides matching TRBD1. This CDR3 is 15 amino acids long. The trim removed 0 bases at V and 2 bases at J, leaving 4 bases unmatched. Germline V CDR1 and CDR2: SGHVS, FQNEAQ. The CDR3 loop is CASSLAGQGAYEQYF. The sequenced CDR3 bases are TGTGCCAGCAGCTTAGCGGGTCAGGGGGCCTACGAG.

This clone appeared a few times. The read ends 3 residues early relative to the CDR3; the germline J gene fills the gap. V and J are TRBV19 and TRBJ1-5; D remains ambiguous. Between the trimmed V and J ends, which lost 0 bases and 1 base, there was a span of 7 bases. The V gene's germline CDR1 is LNHDA and CDR2 SQIVND (reference sequence). The CDR3 runs 15 residues. CDR3 loop: CASSIEGLSNQPQHF. The DNA read from the CDR3 is TGTGCCAGTAGTATAGAAGGGTTGAGCAATCAGCCC. Complete variable domain (other parts from reference TRBV19 and TRBJ1-5): DGGITQSPKYLFRKEGQNVTLSCEQNLNHDAMYWYRQDPGQGLRLIYYSQIVNDFQKGDIAEGYSVSREKKESFPLTVTSAQKNPTAFYLCASSIEGLSNQPQHFGDGTRLSIL.

For this clone: The DNA ends 3 residues before the CDR3 does, and the rest of the CDR3 is filled in from the germline J gene. The chain recombines TRBV18 with TRBJ2-7; 10 bases match TRBD1. The CDR3 loop spans 14 amino acids. Per germline, CDR1 KGHSH and CDR2 LQKENI. V was clipped by 4 bases and J by 5 bases; unmatched bases: 5. Partial CDR3 DNA: TGTGCCAGCTCACTAACGGGACAGGGGAACGAG. Translated: CASSLTGQGNE. The full CDR3 is CASSLTGQGNEQYF.

Note on this clone: Read sequence stops 3 residues before the CDR3 end, and the germline J gene provides the missing end. The chain is built from TRBV7-9 and TRBJ1-4, with 7 bases lining up with TRBD1. Germline CDR1 and CDR2: SEHNR and FQNEAQ (reference sequence). V was clipped by 5 bases and J by 0 bases; unmatched bases: 3. The CDR3 contains 15 residues. The covered CDR3 bases are TGTGCCAGCAGCCTTGGGACAGCAACTAATGAAAAA. This encodes CASSLGTATNEK. The entire CDR3 sequence reads CASSLGTATNEKLFF.

Concerning this clone itself: Read coverage stops 3 residues before the CDR3 terminus; the germline J gene supplies the remainder. The chain has TRBV7-9 and TRBJ1-2; TRBD1 matches 9 bases. CDR1 and CDR2 from the germline V gene are SEHNR and FQNEAQ (reference sequence). The CDR3 covers 13 residues. The V segment lost 2 bases and the J segment 6 bases; nucleotides outside the gene matches: 1. The CDR3 bases that were read are TGTGCCAGCAGCTTACGGACAGGGGATGGC. Residues: CASSLRTGDG. The CDR3 in its entirety is CASSLRTGDGYTF.

Details on this clone: The read comes to an end 3 residues before the CDR3 does, leaving the germline J gene to fill in the end. This chain uses TRBV18 with TRBJ1-6, with D possibly being TRBD1 (6 bases). This CDR3 region has 15 residues. Germline lookup yields CDR1 KGHSH and CDR2 LQKENI. The V gene lost 5 bases and the J gene lost 10 bases, with 18 bases spanning the gap. The covered CDR3 bases are TGTGCCAGCTCAACCATGACAGGCGGACAGTCACCC. Translating gives CASSTMTGGQSP. The whole CDR3 region reads CASSTMTGGQSPLHF.

A word on this clone: The CDR3 goes on 3 residues after the read ends, and that part is filled in from the germline J gene. The rearrangement uses TRBV7-9 and TRBJ2-1; D gene ambiguous. Per the germline V gene, CDR1 is SEHNR and CDR2 is FQNEAQ (reference sequence). CDR3 size: 13 residues. Trimming cost V 6 bases and J 8 bases, with 14 bases left between them. The CDR3 region is CASSLIPKDEQFF. CDR3 DNA (partial): TGTGCCAGCAGTTTAATTCCCAAGGATGAG.

On this clone itself: Sequencing ends 3 residues short of the CDR3 end; the germline J gene provides the rest. V and J are TRBV19 and TRBJ1-5; D ambiguous. V shed 10 bases and J shed 6 bases, with 16 bases lying between them. The CDR3 has 13 amino acids. Germline lookup yields CDR1 LNHDA and CDR2 SQIVND (reference sequence). CDR3 amino acids: CAISTGNGQPQHF. The sequenced part of the CDR3 DNA is TGTGCCATTTCGACGGGGAACGGTCAGCCC. Supplemented by reference TRBV19 and TRBJ1-5, the full variable domain reads DGGITQSPKYLFRKEGQNVTLSCEQNLNHDAMYWYRQDPGQGLRLIYYSQIVNDFQKGDIAEGYSVSREKKESFPLTVTSAQKNPTAFYLCAISTGNGQPQHFGDGTRLSIL.

By share of the sample, this clone is medium-sized. The junction differs from germline at one of its ends, possibly a read error. The read halts 3 residues ahead of the CDR3 end, with the missing end drawn from the germline J gene. The rearrangement uses TRBV4-2 and TRBJ1-5, with D possibly matching TRBD1 (5 bases). Germline CDR1 reads LGHNA; CDR2 reads YNFKEQ. This CDR3 spans 15 amino acids. The DNA read from the CDR3 is TGCGCCAGCAGCCGTGACAGATTTAGCAATCAGCCC. Translation: CASSRDRFSNQP. The CDR3 as a whole reads CASSRDRFSNQPQHF.

This clone was seen a few times. The read ends 3 residues early relative to the CDR3; the germline J gene fills the gap. The genes are TRBV19 and TRBJ2-7, with D uncertain. The germline V and J ends were trimmed by 2 bases and 5 bases, with 16 bases remaining between them. Germline V CDR1 and CDR2: LNHDA, SQIVND (reference sequence). There are 15 residues in the CDR3. The CDR3 is CASSITLRVQHEQYF. CDR3 DNA, as far as it was read: TGTGCCAGTAGTATAACTCTAAGGGTACAACACGAG.

As for this clone: The read terminates 3 residues ahead of where the CDR3 ends, so the germline J gene completes it. This chain uses TRBV19 with TRBJ1-2; no reliable D call. CDR1 is LNHDA and CDR2 is SQIVND in the germline V gene (reference sequence). The CDR3 runs to 15 residues. Trimming took 5 bases from V and 6 from J, leaving 19 bases between them. CDR3 amino acids: CASSSVNRGVDGYTF. The CDR3 bases that were read are TGTGCCAGTAGTTCCGTTAATCGCGGGGTGGATGGC.

On this clone: At one end the junction does not follow the germline gene, possibly because of a read error. The read is 3 residues too short to cover the CDR3 end, so that end is filled in from the germline J gene. The V and J genes are TRBV7-9 and TRBJ1-5; the D gene is possibly TRBD1 (5 bases). This CDR3 has 14 amino acids. Germline CDR1 SEHNR, CDR2 FQNEAQ (reference sequence). Here the CDR3 reads CSSSLTGGNQPQHF. The covered CDR3 bases are TGTTCCAGCAGCTTGACCGGGGGGAATCAGCCC.

Turning to this clone: The read ends 3 residues shy of where the CDR3 ends; the end is completed using the germline J gene. The chain has TRBV7-6 and TRBJ1-3; D is ambiguous. The CDR3 spans 16 residues. Trimming pared 5 bases from V and 0 bases from J, leaving 14 bases between. Per germline, CDR1 SGHVS and CDR2 FNYEAQ. The CDR3 protein is CASSQNGLNSGNTIYF. The part of the CDR3 DNA that was read is TGTGCCAGCAGCCAGAATGGACTCAACTCTGGAAACACC.

Note on this clone: The read ends 3 residues early relative to the CDR3; the germline J gene fills the gap. The chain uses TRBV7-2 and TRBJ1-2, with D unresolved. CDR3 size: 14 residues. V was cut by 2 bases and J by 1 base, with 8 bases left in between. Germline V gene sequence: CDR1 SGHTA, CDR2 FQGNSA. CDR3: CASSLLAVNYGYTF. The sequenced part of the CDR3 DNA is TGTGCCAGCAGCTTACTGGCAGTTAACTATGGC.

This clone came up a few times. One end of the junction does not line up with germline, which may come from a read error. Read sequence stops 3 residues before the CDR3 end, and the germline J gene provides the missing end. The V call is TRBV7-7, the J call TRBJ2-5; the D gene is possibly TRBD1 (5 bases). The CDR3 extends over 14 amino acids. Germline V lookup: CDR1 SSHAT, CDR2 FNYEAQ (reference sequence). The sequenced CDR3 bases are TGTGCTAGCAGCCCACATCCAGGGTTGGAGACC. Its translation is CASSPHPGLET. The full CDR3 is CASSPHPGLETQYF.

For this clone: Sequencing ends 3 residues short of the CDR3 end; the germline J gene provides the rest. V is TRBV19 and J is TRBJ2-2; 8 nucleotides match TRBD1. V shed 7 bases, J shed 8 bases, and the junction held 12 bases outside the gene matches. The germline V gene encodes CDR1 LNHDA and CDR2 SQIVND (reference sequence). The CDR3 consists of 15 residues. The chain's CDR3 is CASNSGGAISGELFF. CDR3 bases read: TGTGCCAGTAACTCAGGGGGCGCAATTTCTGGGGAG.